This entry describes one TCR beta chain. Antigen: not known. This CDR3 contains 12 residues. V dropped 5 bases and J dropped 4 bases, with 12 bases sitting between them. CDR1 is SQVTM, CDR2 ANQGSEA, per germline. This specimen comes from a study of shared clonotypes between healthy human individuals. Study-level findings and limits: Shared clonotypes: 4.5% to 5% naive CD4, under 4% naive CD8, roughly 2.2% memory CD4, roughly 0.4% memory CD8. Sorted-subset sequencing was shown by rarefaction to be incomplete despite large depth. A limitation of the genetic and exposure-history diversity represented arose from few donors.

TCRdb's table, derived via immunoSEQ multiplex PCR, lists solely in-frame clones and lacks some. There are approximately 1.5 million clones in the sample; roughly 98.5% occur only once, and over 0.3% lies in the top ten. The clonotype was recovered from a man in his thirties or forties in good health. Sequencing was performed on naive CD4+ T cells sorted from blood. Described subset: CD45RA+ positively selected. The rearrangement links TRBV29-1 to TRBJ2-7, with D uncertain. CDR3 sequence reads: CSVTIGNYEQYF. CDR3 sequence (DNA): TGCAGCGTTACCATAGGGAATTACGAGCAGTACTTC.